A selection of T cell receptor beta chains follows, all from one sample in a study of cytomegalovirus exposure and HLA in healthy donors. Clones were read by immunoSEQ multiplex PCR, and TCRdb kept only the in-frame ones, dropping some. The sample has 150,000 to 200,000 clones, and its top ten clones hold 1% to 1.5%. Sequencing was carried out using PBMCs. The source of these receptors is an older woman in good health and CMV-seronegative. The CDR3 runs from the conserved cysteine through the conserved F or W. The order of the fields is V gene, J gene, D gene, CDR3 DNA, CDR3 protein. D genes are given only for firm matches.

>TRBV5-8|TRBJ2-7|-
TGTGCCAGCAGACTCAGCGGGCTCGGGGACGAGCAGTACTTC
CASRLSGLGDEQYF
>TRBV7-8|TRBJ1-2|-
TGTGCCAGCAGCCTTCTCCTGGGGCTGAATGGCTACACCTTC
CASSLLLGLNGYTF
>TRBV4-2|TRBJ2-3|TRBD1
TGTGCCAGCAGCCAAAATGACAGGGGGTCAGCAGATACGCAGTATTTT
CASSQNDRGSADTQYF
>TRBV15|TRBJ2-3|-
TGTGCCACCAGCAGAGGCAGGGGTAGAGTGACAGATACGCAGTATTTT
CATSRGRGRVTDTQYF
>TRBV9|TRBJ2-1|-
TGTGCCAGCAGCGTACAGGGGACCCAAACCCATGAGCAGTTCTTC
CASSVQGTQTHEQFF
>TRBV14|TRBJ2-3|-
TGTGCCAGCAGCTCAGGGTTCGGAGATACGCAGTATTTT
CASSSGFGDTQYF
>TRBV15|TRBJ1-3|TRBD1
TGTGCCACCAGCAGAACCGGGACAGGGTTCCACTCTGGAAACACCATATATTTT
CATSRTGTGFHSGNTIYF
>TRBV9|TRBJ1-2|-
TGTGCCAGCAGCGTAGAGGGGGGGACCTACACCTTC
CASSVEGGTYTF
>TRBV5-1|TRBJ2-1|TRBD2
TGCGCCAGCAGCTTGGGGACTAGCGGGAGGAGTTGGACTGAGCAGTTCTTC
CASSLGTSGRSWTEQFF
>TRBV11-2|TRBJ2-3|TRBD2
TGTGCCAGCAGCTGGGTACCTGGGGGGGGCACAGATACGCAGTATTTT
CASSWVPGGGTDTQYF
>TRBV7-9|TRBJ2-1|-
TGTGCCAGCAGCTTACGAGGGTTTGGCTACAATGAGCAGTTCTTC
CASSLRGFGYNEQFF